Listed below are T cell receptor beta chains from one sample, sequenced in a study of T cells after yellow fever vaccination. TCRdb used MiXCR to reprocess the 5' RACE reads, holding one entry per CDR3 protein. The data hold nearly 30,000 distinct CDR3 sequences, with around 4.6% observed a single time. The material was CD8+ T cells sorted from PBMCs, obtained 10 days after the yellow fever booster vaccination. The receptors come from a man aged 30-40 years who received the YFV17D yellow fever vaccine. CDR3s include the opening cysteine and the closing phenylalanine or tryptophan. The D gene is left open where the match is weak. For some rows the clone size is stated as once, few or many, or as a class when expanded; others skip it.

size	V	D	J	length	CDR3	DNA
many	TRBV11-3	NA	TRBJ2-7	14	CASSPPGRAYEQYF	TGTGCCAGCAGCCCTCCAGGGAGAGCCTACGAGCAGTACTTC
many	TRBV20-1	TRBD2	TRBJ2-1	16	CSAPLILAGLGTEQFF	TGCAGTGCTCCCCTAATCCTAGCGGGGTTAGGCACTGAGCAGTTCTTC
many	TRBV25-1	NA	TRBJ2-7	13	CASSDYSSYEQYF	TGTGCCAGCAGTGACTACTCCTCCTACGAGCAGTACTTC
few	TRBV29-1	NA	TRBJ2-1	13	CSVEYGTYNEQFF	TGCAGCGTTGAATACGGGACCTACAATGAGCAGTTCTTC
many	TRBV28	TRBD2	TRBJ2-7	14	CASTPGGSSYEQYF	TGTGCCAGCACCCCCGGGGGGTCCTCCTACGAGCAGTACTTC
many	TRBV7-8	NA	TRBJ1-2	15	CASSLSRTVEYGYTF	TGTGCCAGCAGCTTATCGAGGACGGTTGAATATGGCTACACCTTC
many	TRBV27	TRBD2	TRBJ2-4	15	CASSLIAGGGNIQYF	TGTGCCAGCAGCCTTATAGCGGGAGGCGGAAACATTCAGTACTTC
many	TRBV7-9	NA	TRBJ2-1	11	CASSLTSEQFF	TGTGCCAGCAGCTTAACGAGTGAGCAGTTCTTC
many	TRBV4-3	TRBD1	TRBJ2-7	15	CASSHSDRGNYEQYF	TGCGCCAGCAGCCACAGTGACAGGGGAAACTACGAGCAGTACTTC
NA	TRBV27	TRBD1	TRBJ2-7	13	CASGGQGTYEQYF	TGTGCCAGCGGCGGACAGGGGACCTACGAGCAGTACTTC
many	TRBV12-3/TRBV12-4	NA	TRBJ2-5	14	CASSHPGGRETQYF	TGTGCCAGCAGTCACCCCGGGGGACGGGAGACCCAGTACTTC
many	TRBV30	NA	TRBJ2-2	12	CAWAGPPGELFF	TGTGCCTGGGCCGGGCCTCCCGGGGAGCTGTTTTTT
medium-sized	TRBV20-1	TRBD2	TRBJ2-3	16	CSAIDLTSTRPDTQYF	TGCAGTGCTATCGACCTGACTAGCACGAGACCAGATACGCAGTATTTT
many	TRBV29-1	NA	TRBJ2-2	14	CSVVETGNTGELFF	TGCAGCGTTGTTGAGACGGGAAACACCGGGGAGCTGTTTTTT
many	TRBV7-9	TRBD1	TRBJ2-3	12	CASSWDSDTQYF	TGTGCCAGCAGCTGGGACAGTGATACGCAGTATTTT
many	TRBV27	NA	TRBJ2-7	13	CASSFNRDYEQYF	TGTGCCAGCAGTTTTAACCGGGACTACGAGCAGTACTTC
many	TRBV20-1	NA	TRBJ2-7	13	CSADPDYSYEQYF	TGCAGTGCTGACCCAGATTACTCCTACGAGCAGTACTTC
many	TRBV28	NA	TRBJ2-7	13	CASSLSEADEQYF	TGTGCCAGCAGTTTATCCGAGGCGGACGAGCAGTACTTC
many	TRBV4-3	TRBD1	TRBJ1-1	14	CASSPGQGGTEAFF	TGCGCCAGCAGCCCCGGACAGGGAGGGACTGAAGCTTTCTTT
many	TRBV15	NA	TRBJ2-2	11	CATSEAGELFF	TGTGCCACCTCAGAGGCCGGGGAGCTGTTTTTT
many	TRBV12-3/TRBV12-4	NA	TRBJ1-5	14	CASSWGQMGQPQHF	TGTGCCAGCAGTTGGGGGCAGATGGGACAGCCCCAGCATTTT
many	TRBV5-1	NA	TRBJ1-1	14	CASSLVGENTEAFF	TGCGCCAGCAGCTTGGTTGGAGAAAACACTGAAGCTTTCTTT
many	TRBV4-1	TRBD2	TRBJ2-7	15	CASSQGGGLSYEQYF	TGCGCCAGCAGCCAAGGCGGGGGACTCTCCTACGAGCAGTACTTC
NA	TRBV7-2	NA	TRBJ2-1	14	CASTWGSRSNEQFF	TGTGCCAGCACGTGGGGGAGTAGAAGCAATGAGCAGTTCTTC
many	TRBV6-5	TRBD2	TRBJ2-1	17	CASRAAILAGDVGEQFF	TGTGCCAGCAGGGCCGCCATCCTAGCGGGAGATGTCGGTGAGCAGTTCTTC
many	TRBV6-1	NA	TRBJ2-4	13	CASSPGATDIQYF	TGTGCCAGCAGTCCAGGGGCGACGGACATTCAGTACTTC
many	TRBV20-1	NA	TRBJ1-2	13	CSVNSLANYGYTF	TGCAGTGTCAACTCTTTGGCTAACTATGGCTACACCTTC
many	TRBV12-3/TRBV12-4	NA	TRBJ2-2	12	CASPTLTGELFF	TGTGCCAGTCCCACTCTCACCGGGGAGCTGTTTTTT
many	TRBV7-3	TRBD1	TRBJ2-7	14	CASSSGQAGDEQYF	TGTGCCAGCAGCTCGGGACAGGCTGGGGACGAGCAGTACTTC
many	TRBV7-8	TRBD1	TRBJ1-5	15	CASSPPGTGDQPQHF	TGTGCCAGCAGCCCCCCGGGGACAGGGGATCAGCCCCAGCATTTT
many	TRBV29-1	NA	TRBJ2-3	14	CSVEDPSITDTQYF	TGCAGCGTTGAAGATCCATCCATCACAGATACGCAGTATTTT
NA	TRBV29-1	NA	TRBJ2-7	14	CSVASGGFVYEQYF	TGCAGCGTTGCGTCAGGAGGATTTGTCTACGAGCAGTACTTC
many	TRBV7-2	NA	TRBJ2-7	13	CASSFSPTYEQYF	TGTGCCAGCAGCTTTTCTCCGACCTACGAGCAGTACTTC
many	TRBV29-1	NA	TRBJ2-5	12	CSVASFQETQYF	TGCAGCGTTGCATCTTTCCAAGAGACCCAGTACTTC
many	TRBV3-1	NA	TRBJ2-5	12	CASSQDLETQYF	TGTGCCAGCAGCCAAGATCTAGAGACCCAGTACTTC
many	TRBV11-3	TRBD1	TRBJ2-3	16	CASSPGTGGSTDTQYF	TGTGCCAGCAGCCCAGGGACAGGGGGAAGCACAGATACGCAGTATTTT
few	TRBV6-1	NA	TRBJ2-6	17	CASRVETGSSGANVLTF	TGTGCCAGCAGGGTAGAAACAGGAAGCTCTGGGGCCAACGTCCTGACTTTC
NA	TRBV4-3	NA	TRBJ2-2	18	CASSQETPRQYDTGELFF	TGCGCCAGCAGCCAAGAGACACCAAGACAGTACGACACCGGGGAGCTGTTTTTT
many	TRBV29-1	NA	TRBJ1-2	11	CSVGLNYGYTF	TGCAGCGTTGGGTTGAACTATGGCTACACCTTC
many	TRBV5-5	TRBD1	TRBJ2-7	14	CASSGTGGPYEQYF	TGTGCCAGCAGCGGGACAGGGGGGCCCTACGAGCAGTACTTC
many	TRBV30	NA	TRBJ2-1	11	CASSVYPGQIF	TGTGCATCCTCGGTTTACCCGGGTCAGATCTTC
many	TRBV4-2	TRBD2	TRBJ2-1	14	CASSQGWGLEGQFF	TGTGCCAGCAGCCAAGGTTGGGGACTAGAAGGCCAGTTCTTC
many	TRBV12-3/TRBV12-4	NA	TRBJ1-4	13	CASRTNRVEKLFF	TGTGCCAGCAGGACAAACAGGGTTGAAAAACTGTTTTTT
many	TRBV9	TRBD2	TRBJ2-1	14	CASSVEGSGRKQFF	TGTGCCAGCAGCGTAGAGGGTAGCGGGAGAAAGCAGTTCTTC
many	TRBV15	NA	TRBJ2-7	16	CATSRDRGREAYEQYF	TGTGCCACCAGCAGAGATCGGGGTAGGGAGGCCTACGAGCAGTACTTC
many	TRBV12-3/TRBV12-4	NA	TRBJ1-2	15	CASSPRAGSGYGYTF	TGTGCCAGCAGTCCCCGGGCTGGGTCCGGCTATGGCTACACCTTC
many	TRBV7-2	NA	TRBJ1-1	11	CASSLGTEAFF	TGTGCCAGCAGCTTAGGGACTGAAGCTTTCTTT
many	TRBV20-1	NA	TRBJ2-1	10	CSALTGEQFF	TGCAGTGCTTTAACGGGCGAGCAGTTCTTC
many	TRBV18	TRBD2	TRBJ2-7	17	CASSPLQPSGRAYEQYF	TGTGCCAGCTCACCACTACAACCTAGCGGGAGGGCCTACGAGCAGTACTTC
many	TRBV7-6	NA	TRBJ2-1	16	CASSTTGSFTYNEQFF	TGTGCCAGCAGCACGACAGGTTCTTTTACCTACAATGAGCAGTTCTTC
many	TRBV7-2	NA	TRBJ1-5	12	CASRSGNQPQHF	TGTGCCAGCAGGTCGGGGAATCAGCCCCAGCATTTT